These 7 T cell receptor beta chains were sequenced from one sample in a study of molecular identifiers for immune sequencing clone quantification. TCRdb re-called the PCR reads with MiXCR, one entry per CDR3 protein. The sample contains nearly 650,000 distinct CDR3 sequences, about 25% of which appear only once. Sequencing used naive CD8+ T cells from blood, with Jurkat cell RNA spiked in. Subset specified: FACS-sorted CD8+CD4-CCR7+CD45RA+ naive T cells. These receptors were taken from a human donor in good health. Some libraries in this study had Jurkat cell RNA spiked in.

The V and J genes are TRBV6-6 and TRBJ1-4; 10 positions match TRBD1. The CDR3 length is 15 residues. The germline V gene has CDR1 MNHNY and CDR2 SVGAGI (reference sequence). Germline trimming cut 7 bases from V and 6 bases from J; bases unmatched to any gene: 8. The chain's CDR3 is CASTERDRGYEKLFF. As DNA, the CDR3 is TGTGCCAGCACCGAAAGGGACAGGGGATATGAAAAACTGTTTTTT.

Ten or more counts support this clonotype. For the CDR3, the DNA is TGCGCCAGCAGCCCCTGGGCCGGGGCCTTCACAGATACGCAGTATTTT. Residues: CASSPWAGAFTDTQYF. V usage is TRBV4-1 and J usage is TRBJ2-3; D possibly matches TRBD1 or TRBD2 (5 bases each). The CDR3 is 16 residues long. The V end was cut by 4 bases, the J end by 2 bases, with 16 bases between. Germline-derived CDR1 and CDR2 are MGHRA and YSYEKL.

This clonotype was counted at least ten times. V and J are TRBV6-5 and TRBJ2-7; perhaps TRBD1 as D (6 bases). Trimming took off 0 bases at V and 3 bases at J, with 15 bases between the two ends. The CDR3 is made up of 16 amino acids. Germline V gene lookup returns CDR1 MNHEY and CDR2 SVGAGI. As DNA, the CDR3 is TGTGCCAGCAGTTACTCGTTCCTCCAGGGGTTCTACGAGCAGTACTTC. It codes for CASSYSFLQGFYEQYF.

The V gene is TRBV5-3, the J gene TRBJ2-7; 8 bases align to TRBD1. Being an ORF, TRBV5-3 has a function that is uncertain. This CDR3 has 15 amino acids. The trim removed 8 bases at V and 1 base at J, leaving 11 bases unmatched. The CDR3 nucleotides are TGTGCCAGCAGCCCCTTTACAGGGGGTTCCTACGAGCAGTACTTC. Its translation: CASSPFTGGSYEQYF.

This clonotype was counted a few times. A much larger clone sits a single nucleotide away, making a read error possible. CDR3 protein: CASSLLRQGSHEQYF. Here the CDR3 DNA reads TGTGCCAGCAGCCTACTCCGACAGGGCTCCCACGAGCAGTACTTC. The chain uses TRBV28 and TRBJ2-7, with 7 bases matching TRBD1. Germline V gene data show CDR1 as MDHEN and CDR2 as SYDVKM. This CDR3 spans 15 amino acids.

This clonotype was found many times. This chain uses TRBV7-2 with TRBJ2-3; 10 nucleotides agree with TRBD2. CDR3 length: 17 amino acids. After removal of 5 bases from V and 4 bases from J, the junction contained 12 bases not matched to a gene. Germline values: CDR1 SGHTA, CDR2 FQGNSA. The CDR3 region is CASSLRRLAGSADTQYF. The CDR3 nucleotides read TGTGCCAGCAGCCTAAGAAGACTAGCGGGTTCCGCAGATACGCAGTATTTT.

At least ten counts were recorded for this clonotype. Here the CDR3 DNA reads TGTGCCAGCGGGGAGGGCAGGGTGTTCGAGCAGTACTTC. Its translation: CASGEGRVFEQYF. The gene calls are TRBV28 and TRBJ2-7, with TRBD2 identical over 7 bases. Germline-derived CDR1 and CDR2 are MDHEN and SYDVKM. This CDR3 spans 13 amino acids. V gave up 8 bases and J gave up 6 bases; unmatched junction bases: 10.